This T cell receptor beta chain emerged from a study of beta chain features in type 1 diabetes. Turning to this clone: Its antigen is undetermined.

V lost 1 base and J 9 bases, leaving 7 bases between the germline ends. CDR3 length: 13 residues. Germline V lookup: CDR1 SGHTA, CDR2 FQGNSA. As every portion of the isolated RNA was reverse transcribed, the sequencing read expressed TCRB transcripts. Clones were read by immunoSEQ multiplex PCR, and TCRdb kept only the in-frame ones, dropping some. The sample holds 350,000 to 450,000 clones; approximately 15% are singletons and the top ten take less than 0.04%. CD4+ naive, central memory, regulatory and stem cell-like memory cells were sorted via CD45RO/CCR7/CD25/CD127/CD95/CD27. The study, taken as a whole, reports: Cells that show high TCR expression could be over-represented by cDNA sequencing. Healthy donors had naive, central memory and Treg TCRB repertoires that appeared less similar than those seen among patients.

The chain joins TRBV7-2 to TRBJ1-6; D gene unclear. The clonotype was recovered from a man aged 25-45 years in good health. Source material: naive CD4+ T cells from blood. CDR3 in DNA: TGTGCCAGCAGCTTAGAAGCAGTTTCACCCCTCCACTTT. Amino acids: CASSLEAVSPLHF.